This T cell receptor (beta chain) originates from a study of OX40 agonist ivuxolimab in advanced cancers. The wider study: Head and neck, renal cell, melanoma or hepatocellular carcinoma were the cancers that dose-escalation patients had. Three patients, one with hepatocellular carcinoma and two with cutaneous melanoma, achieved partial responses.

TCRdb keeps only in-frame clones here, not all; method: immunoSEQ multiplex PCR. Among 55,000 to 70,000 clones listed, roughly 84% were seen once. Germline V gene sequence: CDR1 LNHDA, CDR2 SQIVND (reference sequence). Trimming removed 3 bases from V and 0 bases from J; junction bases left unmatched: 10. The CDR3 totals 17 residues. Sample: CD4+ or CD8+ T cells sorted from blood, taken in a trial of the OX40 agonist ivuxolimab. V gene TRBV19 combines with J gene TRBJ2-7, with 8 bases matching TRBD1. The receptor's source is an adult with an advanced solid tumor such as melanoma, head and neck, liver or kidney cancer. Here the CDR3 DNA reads TGTGCCAGTAGTATGGGGCCGTCGGACAGGGTCTCCTACGAGCAGTACTTC. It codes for CASSMGPSDRVSYEQYF.